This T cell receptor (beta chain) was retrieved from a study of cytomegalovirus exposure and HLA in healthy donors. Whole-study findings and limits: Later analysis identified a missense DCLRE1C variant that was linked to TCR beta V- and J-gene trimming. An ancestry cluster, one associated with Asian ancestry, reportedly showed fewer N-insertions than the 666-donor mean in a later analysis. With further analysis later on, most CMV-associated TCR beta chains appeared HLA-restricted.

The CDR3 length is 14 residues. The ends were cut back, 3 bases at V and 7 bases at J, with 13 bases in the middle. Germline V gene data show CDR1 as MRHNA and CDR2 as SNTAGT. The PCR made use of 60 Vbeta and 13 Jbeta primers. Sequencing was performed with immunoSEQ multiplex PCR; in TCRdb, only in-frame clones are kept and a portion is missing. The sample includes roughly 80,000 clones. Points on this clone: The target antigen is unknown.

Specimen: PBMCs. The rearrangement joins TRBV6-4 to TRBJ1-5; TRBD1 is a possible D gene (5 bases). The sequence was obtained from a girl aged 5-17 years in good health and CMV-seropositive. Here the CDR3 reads CASSEQSGQQPQHF. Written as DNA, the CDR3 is TGTGCCAGCAGTGAACAGTCAGGGCAACAGCCCCAGCATTTT.